The 8 T cell receptor beta chains below were found in one sample sequenced in a study of Graves' ophthalmopathy and Graves' hyperthyroidism. Amplification of TCR beta CDR3 regions used RNA transcripts. HTBI primers primed a first-round RT-PCR, and a second-round multiplex PCR followed. Each CDR3 protein is one row after TCRdb ran MiXCR on the multiplex PCR reads. The sample yields roughly 170,000 distinct CDR3 sequences, around 40% seen once. The sequencing input was peripheral blood. All receptors derive from a man aged 25 to 40 with Graves' ophthalmopathy.

This clonotype was detected ten times or more. The chain links TRBV12-3 or TRBV12-4 to TRBJ1-1; a possible D gene is TRBD1 (5 bases). CDR3 length: 14 residues. V was cut by 3 bases and J by 3 bases, with 11 bases left in between. CDR3 protein: CASSLRGEDTEAFF. DNA for the CDR3: TGTGCCAGCAGTTTGCGGGGGGAGGACACTGAAGCTTTCTTT.

This clonotype was seen many times. The V call is TRBV6-5, the J call TRBJ2-7; D might be TRBD1 or TRBD2, each matching 6 bases. The CDR3 spans 16 residues. Per the germline V gene, CDR1 is MNHEY and CDR2 is SVGAGI. V was trimmed by 0 bases and J by 2 bases, leaving 14 bases between them. Here the CDR3 reads CASSYSGGLTPYEQYF. As DNA, the CDR3 is TGTGCCAGCAGTTACTCCGGGGGCCTCACCCCCTACGAGCAGTACTTC.

The CDR3 DNA reads TGTGCCAGCAGTCTGACGATTGGGCACTCCGAGCAGTACTTC. Translating it yields CASSLTIGHSEQYF. The chain joins TRBV7-9 to TRBJ2-7, with D hard to call. The CDR3 sequence is 14 residues long. The V and J ends lost 6 bases and 6 bases respectively, with 18 bases between them. Germline V gene sequence: CDR1 SEHNR, CDR2 FQNEAQ (reference sequence). The variable domain in full, with the rest retrieved from reference TRBV7-9 and TRBJ2-7, is DTGVSQNPRHKITKRGQNVTFRCDPISEHNRLYWYRQTLGQGPEFLTYFQNEAQLEKSRLLSDRFSAERPKGSFSTLEIQRTEQGDSAMYLCASSLTIGHSEQYFGPGTRLTVT.

This clonotype has ten or more counts. V usage is TRBV10-3 and J usage is TRBJ2-5; D remains ambiguous. This CDR3 region has 13 residues. Trimming stripped 3 bases from V and 1 base from J, with 6 bases between. Looked up from germline, CDR1 is ENHRY and CDR2 is SYGVKD. The CDR3 is CAISEHGQETQYF. The DNA for the CDR3 is TGTGCCATCAGTGAACACGGCCAAGAGACCCAGTACTTC.

This clonotype was seen ten or more times. This sequence joins TRBV19 and TRBJ2-5; D call uncertain. The V gene's germline CDR1 is LNHDA and CDR2 SQIVND (reference sequence). This CDR3 region has 13 residues. Deletions cut 0 bases from V and 5 bases from J, with 7 bases between. CDR3 DNA sequence: TGTGCCAGTAGTATAGATCATTTGGAGACCCAGTACTTC. Protein sequence: CASSIDHLETQYF. Using reference TRBV19 and TRBJ2-5 for the parts outside the CDR3, the full variable domain is DGGITQSPKYLFRKEGQNVTLSCEQNLNHDAMYWYRQDPGQGLRLIYYSQIVNDFQKGDIAEGYSVSREKKESFPLTVTSAQKNPTAFYLCASSIDHLETQYFGPGTRLLVL.

This clonotype was detected many times. The chain uses TRBV7-3 and TRBJ1-1, with 8 bases lining up with TRBD1. Germline trimming cut 0 bases from V and 6 bases from J; bases unmatched to any gene: 6. This CDR3 is 15 amino acids long. Germline V lookup: CDR1 SGHTA, CDR2 FQGTGA. This CDR3 reads CASSLTAGGWSEAFF. CDR3 nucleotide sequence: TGTGCCAGCAGCTTAACCGCAGGGGGCTGGTCTGAAGCTTTCTTT.

This clonotype was counted ten times or more. The gene calls are TRBV28 and TRBJ1-6; D is uncertain. The length of the CDR3 is 13 residues. In germline, CDR1 is MDHEN, CDR2 SYDVKM. Between the trimmed V and J ends, which lost 3 bases and 16 bases, there was a span of 16 bases. DNA of the CDR3: TGTGCCAGCAGTTTCTCCTCGGTCCGGACTCTCCACTTT. Amino acid sequence: CASSFSSVRTLHF. Combining the CDR3 with reference TRBV28 and TRBJ1-6 gives the whole variable domain DVKVTQSSRYLVKRTGEKVFLECVQDMDHENMFWYRQDPGLGLRLIYFSYDVKMKEKGDIPEGYSVSREKKERFSLILESASTNQTSMYLCASSFSSVRTLHFGNGTRLTVT.

This chain connects TRBV7-2 to TRBJ2-5; no definite D call. Germline values: CDR1 SGHTA, CDR2 FQGNSA. The CDR3 consists of 13 residues. The V end lost 3 bases, the J end lost 0 bases, and 5 bases lay between the germline ends. The CDR3 nucleotides read TGTGCCAGCAGCTTTACGTACCAAGAGACCCAGTACTTC. Its protein product is CASSFTYQETQYF.